This TCR beta chain was documented in a study of identical twins. Whole-study findings and limits: Out-of-frame alpha sequences shared between twins exhibited an excess of low generation probability.

A universal primer site arose from template switching, and cDNA bore unique molecular identifiers. Using its own MiXCR run on the 5' RACE reads, TCRdb lists one record per CDR3 protein. The sample lists some 500,000 distinct CDR3 sequences; approximately 22% were seen once. CDR1 is MNHEY, CDR2 SMNVEV, per germline (reference sequence). Trimming took off 0 bases at V and 4 bases at J, with 12 bases between the two ends. The CDR3 length is 15 residues. There are a few counts of this clonotype. What it recognizes is unknown. These same records also appear under a second study, on T cells expressing NK-cell markers.

The chain is built from TRBV27 and TRBJ1-2; perhaps TRBD1 as D (5 bases). The TCR comes from a woman between 18 and 29 years old in good health. Sequencing input: CD4+ T cells sorted from blood. The CDR3 DNA follows: TGTGCCAGCAGTTTATCAGGTTCAGGGTCCTATGGCTACACCTTC. It codes for CASSLSGSGSYGYTF.